What follows are 24 T cell receptor beta chains derived from one specimen sequenced in a study of cytomegalovirus exposure and HLA in healthy donors. The PCR had 60 Vbeta and 13 Jbeta primers. Clones were read by immunoSEQ multiplex PCR, and TCRdb kept only the in-frame ones, dropping some. The sample contains 100,000 to 150,000 clones, 60% to 80% of which appear only once. Sequenced: PBMCs. These TCRs come from a man between 50 and 59 years old in good health and CMV-seropositive.

The chain has TRBV18 and TRBJ2-1, with TRBD1 matching over 9 bases. CDR3 length equals 16 residues. In germline, CDR1 is KGHSH, CDR2 LQKENI. After removal of 2 bases from V and 9 bases from J, the junction contained 11 bases not matched to a gene. The chain's CDR3 is CASSPAGQGRTGEQFF. The CDR3 DNA sequence: TGTGCCAGCTCACCAGCGGGACAGGGAAGAACAGGTGAGCAGTTCTTC.

V gene TRBV2 combines with J gene TRBJ2-5, with 7 bases fitting TRBD2. The J segment lost 2 bases and the V segment lost 4 bases, leaving 7 bases of the junction unmatched. The CDR3 has 15 residues. The germline V gene has CDR1 SNHLY and CDR2 FYNNEI. The DNA of the CDR3 is TGTGCCAGCAGTGGTCTAGCGGCCGCACAAGAGACCCAGTACTTC. Encoded protein: CASSGLAAAQETQYF.

J is TRBJ1-1 and V is TRBV9; D unclear. The CDR3 runs to 13 residues. CDR1 and CDR2 from the germline V gene are SGDLS and YYNGEE. With 5 bases removed from V and 5 bases from J, the gap between germline ends came to 13 bases. The CDR3 bases are TGTGCCAGCAGACCGAGTGGGAGAACTGAAGCTTTCTTT. Translation: CASRPSGRTEAFF.

The chain links TRBV6-6 to TRBJ2-7, with TRBD2 as a possible D gene (5 bases). The CDR3 contains 13 residues. V was trimmed by 4 bases and J by 5 bases, leaving 12 bases between them. The V gene's germline CDR1 is MNHNY and CDR2 SVGAGI (reference sequence). The CDR3 coding sequence is TGTGCCAGCAGTTTCGAGGGCAGGCACGAGCAGTACTTC. Its protein is CASSFEGRHEQYF.

The chain uses TRBV27 and TRBJ2-3; D unresolved. Germline lookup yields CDR1 MNHEY and CDR2 SMNVEV (reference sequence). Trimming pared 4 bases from V and 0 bases from J, leaving 8 bases between. There are 14 residues in the CDR3. CDR3 sequence: CASSSSGSTDTQYF. The CDR3 bases are TGTGCCAGCAGTTCGTCAGGTAGCACAGATACGCAGTATTTT.

Here the CDR3 DNA reads TGCGCCAGCAGCTTGGCCGGTAGCGGGGGAACGCGCAACGAGCAGTACTTC. It is translated as CASSLAGSGGTRNEQYF. The chain recombines TRBV5-1 with TRBJ2-7, with TRBD2 matching over 9 bases. The CDR3 runs to 17 residues. J lost 5 bases, V lost 0 bases, and 12 bases had no gene match. The V gene's germline CDR1 is SGHRS and CDR2 YFSETQ.

This chain links TRBV27 with TRBJ1-5, with D unclear. The CDR3 length is 14 residues. Germline-derived CDR1 and CDR2 are MNHEY and SMNVEV (reference sequence). Between the trimmed V and J ends, which lost 1 base and 3 bases, there was a span of 7 bases. The CDR3 nucleotides read TGTGCCAGCAGTTTATTCCCAGTCAATCAGCCCCAGCATTTT. This gives the protein CASSLFPVNQPQHF.

V and J are TRBV10-3 and TRBJ2-2; 12 bases match TRBD2. Germline CDR1 is ENHRY and CDR2 is SYGVKD. The ends lost 2 bases at V and 4 bases at J; junction bases unmatched: 5. The CDR3 loop spans 17 amino acids. CDR3 in DNA: TGTGCCATCAGTGAGCCTAGCGGGAGGGCCGGCACCGGGGAGCTGTTTTTT. It yields the protein CAISEPSGRAGTGELFF.

J is TRBJ1-5 and V is TRBV9; D possibly corresponds to TRBD1 (5 bases). There are 14 residues in the CDR3. The V end was cut by 0 bases, the J end by 6 bases, with 10 bases between. From germline, CDR1 is SGDLS and CDR2 YYNGEE. Here the CDR3 DNA reads TGTGCCAGCAGCGTAGCTGGGGCTGGTCAGCCCCAGCATTTT. This translates into CASSVAGAGQPQHF.

This clone appeared once. V is TRBV27 and J is TRBJ1-4; a weak D match, TRBD1 (6 bases). The CDR3 is 15 amino acids. Per the germline V gene, CDR1 is MNHEY and CDR2 is SMNVEV (reference sequence). Trimming left V 6 bases short and J 6 bases short, with 17 bases between. The CDR3 here is CASRPPGGAYEKLFF. As DNA, the CDR3 is TGTGCCAGCAGGCCTCCCGGGGGGGCCTATGAAAAACTGTTTTTT.

The chain has TRBV29-1 and TRBJ2-7; 11 bases align to TRBD2. The CDR3 is 14 amino acids. Trimming at V came to 6 bases and at J to 7 bases, leaving 11 bases not matched to a gene. Per germline, CDR1 SQVTM and CDR2 ANQGSEA. In DNA, the CDR3 is TGCAGCGTGAGTGTAGCGGGAGGGCCTTGGGAGCAGTACTTC. This encodes CSVSVAGGPWEQYF.

The V and J genes are TRBV28 and TRBJ1-4; D unresolved. Per germline, CDR1 MDHEN and CDR2 SYDVKM. With 9 bases removed from V and 0 bases from J, the gap between germline ends came to 5 bases. This CDR3 is built from 12 residues. The CDR3: CASTTTNEKLFF. The CDR3 region has the DNA TGTGCCAGTACAACAACTAATGAAAAACTGTTTTTT.

The V call is TRBV4-1, the J call TRBJ2-5; 12 bases line up with TRBD2. Germline-derived CDR1 and CDR2 are MGHRA and YSYEKL. The CDR3 is made up of 18 amino acids. Unmatched junction bases numbered 8, after V lost 2 bases and J lost 1 base. CDR3 DNA: TGCGCCAGCAGCCAACTAGCGGGGGGGGGAGGATTCCAAGAGACCCAGTACTTC. Its translation: CASSQLAGGGGFQETQYF.

The genes are TRBV6-6 and TRBJ2-7; maybe TRBD2 (6 bases). This CDR3 comprises 14 residues. Trimming stripped 4 bases from V and 3 bases from J, with 13 bases between. Per germline, CDR1 MNHNY and CDR2 SVGAGI (reference sequence). CDR3 nucleotide sequence: TGTGCCAGCAGTTCCCGGGACTTTAACTACGAGCAGTACTTC. Translated, it gives CASSSRDFNYEQYF.

Turning to this clone: Other nucleotide sequences from this sample produce the same CDR3. The J gene is TRBJ1-1, the V gene TRBV29-1; maybe TRBD1 (6 bases). The germline CDR1 and CDR2 sequences are SQVTM and ANQGSEA. The CDR3 runs to 12 residues. Between the trimmed V and J ends, which lost 4 bases and 1 base, there was a span of 7 bases. CDR3 protein: CSVVTGNTEAFF. CDR3 DNA sequence: TGCAGCGTTGTGACAGGGAACACTGAAGCTTTCTTT.

V and J are TRBV29-1 and TRBJ1-2; 7 nucleotides match TRBD1. CDR3 length: 11 residues. J gave up 8 bases and V 6 bases, and 6 bases lay outside the gene matches. CDR1 is SQVTM, CDR2 ANQGSEA, per germline. The CDR3 DNA is TGCAGCGTGACAGGGTCGGGAGGCTACACCTTC. Protein sequence: CSVTGSGGYTF. The full variable domain, completed using reference TRBV29-1 and TRBJ1-2, is SAVISQKPSRDICQRGTSLTIQCQVDSQVTMMFWYRQQPGQSLTLIATANQGSEATYESGFVIDKFPISRPNLTFSTLTVSNMSPEDSSIYLCSVTGSGGYTFGSGTRLTVV.

This rearrangement joins TRBV7-3 to TRBJ2-3; TRBD2 matches 9 bases. V shed 0 bases, J shed 5 bases, and the junction held 3 bases outside the gene matches. The V gene's germline CDR1 is SGHTA and CDR2 FQGTGA. The CDR3 is 15 residues long. The CDR3 DNA follows: TGTGCCAGCAGCTTAACTAGCGGGAGTATAGATACGCAGTATTTT. Its translation is CASSLTSGSIDTQYF. Complete variable domain (other parts from reference TRBV7-3 and TRBJ2-3): GAGVSQTPSNKVTEKGKYVELRCDPISGHTALYWYRQSLGQGPEFLIYFQGTGAADDSGLPNDRFFAVRPEGSVSTLKIQRTERGDSAVYLCASSLTSGSIDTQYFGPGTRLTVL.

This chain links TRBV10-2 with TRBJ2-7, with D possibly being TRBD2 (6 bases). Germline-derived CDR1 and CDR2 are WSHSY and SAAADI. This CDR3 region has 15 residues. Trimming removed 3 bases from V and 0 bases from J, with 12 bases in between. The CDR3 nucleotides are TGCGCCAGCAGTGACGCGGGACGCATCTCCTACGAGCAGTACTTC. Translated: CASSDAGRISYEQYF.

The gene calls are TRBV6-6 and TRBJ1-2; tentatively, D is TRBD1 (6 bases). Germline CDR1 and CDR2: MNHNY and SVGAGI (reference sequence). The CDR3 spans 14 residues. V lost 7 bases, J lost 0 bases, and 12 bases lay in between. The CDR3 is CASKWDTTNYGYTF. The CDR3 nucleotides read TGTGCCAGCAAGTGGGACACAACTAACTATGGCTACACCTTC.

The chain is built from TRBV11-3 and TRBJ1-1; TRBD1 matches at 7 bases. The V segment lost 5 bases and the J segment 4 bases; nucleotides outside the gene matches: 7. The CDR3 loop spans 14 amino acids. CDR1 and CDR2 (germline): SGHNT, YENEEA. CDR3 nucleotide sequence: TGTGCCAGCAGCCCGCGACAGGGAACCACTGAAGCTTTCTTT. This gives the protein CASSPRQGTTEAFF.

This rearrangement joins TRBV6-5 to TRBJ2-7; D is unresolved. Germline assignment: CDR1 MNHEY and CDR2 SVGAGI. The ends were cut back, 0 bases at V and 2 bases at J, with 14 bases in the middle. The CDR3 totals 16 residues. CDR3 nucleotide sequence: TGTGCCAGCAGTTACTCTGAGCCTCCCCCGCCCTACGAGCAGTACTTC. Its translation: CASSYSEPPPPYEQYF.

This clone was observed once. The chain couples TRBV27 to TRBJ2-3; TRBD2 matches at 11 bases. Germline CDR1 and CDR2: MNHEY and SMNVEV (reference sequence). The CDR3 consists of 16 residues. The V and J ends lost 2 bases and 1 base, in that order; junction bases with no gene match: 2. The DNA for the CDR3 is TGTGCCAGCAGTTTAGCTAGCGGGGGGCGCACAGATACGCAGTATTTT. The encoded protein is CASSLASGGRTDTQYF.

This clone appeared a single time. The rearrangement links TRBV5-5 to TRBJ1-4; D is uncertain. CDR1 and CDR2 from the germline V gene are SGHKS and YYEKEE (reference sequence). V lost 1 base and J 5 bases, leaving 15 bases between the germline ends. The CDR3 sequence is 16 residues long. The CDR3 loop is CASSLWAPGENEKLFF. The CDR3 nucleotides are TGTGCCAGCAGCTTGTGGGCCCCGGGAGAGAATGAAAAACTGTTTTTT.

The chain carries TRBV9 and TRBJ2-3, with 12 bases that match TRBD2. This CDR3 contains 16 residues. The V segment lost 3 bases and the J segment 7 bases; nucleotides outside the gene matches: 9. The germline CDR1 and CDR2 sequences are SGDLS and YYNGEE. The CDR3 reads CASSARLAGDVHTQYF. The CDR3 nucleotides are TGTGCCAGCAGCGCCCGACTAGCGGGAGACGTACATACGCAGTATTTT.